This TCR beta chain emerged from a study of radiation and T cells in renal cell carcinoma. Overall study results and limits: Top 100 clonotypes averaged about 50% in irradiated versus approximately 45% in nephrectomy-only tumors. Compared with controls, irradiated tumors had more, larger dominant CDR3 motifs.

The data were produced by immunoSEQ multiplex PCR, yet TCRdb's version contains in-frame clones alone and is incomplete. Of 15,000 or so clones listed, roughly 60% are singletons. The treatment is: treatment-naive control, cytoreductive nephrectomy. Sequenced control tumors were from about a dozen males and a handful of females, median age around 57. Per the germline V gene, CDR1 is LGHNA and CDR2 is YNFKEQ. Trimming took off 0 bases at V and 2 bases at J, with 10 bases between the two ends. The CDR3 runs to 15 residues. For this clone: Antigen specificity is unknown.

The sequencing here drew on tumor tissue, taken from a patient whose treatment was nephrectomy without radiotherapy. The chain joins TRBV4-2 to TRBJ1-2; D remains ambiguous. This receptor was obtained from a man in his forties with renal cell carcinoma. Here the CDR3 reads CASSQDRRTNYGYTF. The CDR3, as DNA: TGTGCCAGCAGCCAAGATAGGAGAACAAACTATGGCTACACCTTC.